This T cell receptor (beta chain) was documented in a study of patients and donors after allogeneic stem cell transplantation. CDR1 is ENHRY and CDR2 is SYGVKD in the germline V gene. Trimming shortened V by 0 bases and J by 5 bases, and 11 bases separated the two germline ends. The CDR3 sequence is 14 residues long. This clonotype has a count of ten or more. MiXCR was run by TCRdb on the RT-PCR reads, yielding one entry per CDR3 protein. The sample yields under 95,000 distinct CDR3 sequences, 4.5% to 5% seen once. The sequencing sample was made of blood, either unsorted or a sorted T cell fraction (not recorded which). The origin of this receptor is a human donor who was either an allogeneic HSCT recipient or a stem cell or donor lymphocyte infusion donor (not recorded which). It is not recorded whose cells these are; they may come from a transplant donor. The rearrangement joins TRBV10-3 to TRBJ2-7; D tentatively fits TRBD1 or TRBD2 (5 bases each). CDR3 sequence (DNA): TGTGCCATCAGTGAGTCGGGGGTACGTAACGAGCAGTACTTC. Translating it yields CAISESGVRNEQYF.